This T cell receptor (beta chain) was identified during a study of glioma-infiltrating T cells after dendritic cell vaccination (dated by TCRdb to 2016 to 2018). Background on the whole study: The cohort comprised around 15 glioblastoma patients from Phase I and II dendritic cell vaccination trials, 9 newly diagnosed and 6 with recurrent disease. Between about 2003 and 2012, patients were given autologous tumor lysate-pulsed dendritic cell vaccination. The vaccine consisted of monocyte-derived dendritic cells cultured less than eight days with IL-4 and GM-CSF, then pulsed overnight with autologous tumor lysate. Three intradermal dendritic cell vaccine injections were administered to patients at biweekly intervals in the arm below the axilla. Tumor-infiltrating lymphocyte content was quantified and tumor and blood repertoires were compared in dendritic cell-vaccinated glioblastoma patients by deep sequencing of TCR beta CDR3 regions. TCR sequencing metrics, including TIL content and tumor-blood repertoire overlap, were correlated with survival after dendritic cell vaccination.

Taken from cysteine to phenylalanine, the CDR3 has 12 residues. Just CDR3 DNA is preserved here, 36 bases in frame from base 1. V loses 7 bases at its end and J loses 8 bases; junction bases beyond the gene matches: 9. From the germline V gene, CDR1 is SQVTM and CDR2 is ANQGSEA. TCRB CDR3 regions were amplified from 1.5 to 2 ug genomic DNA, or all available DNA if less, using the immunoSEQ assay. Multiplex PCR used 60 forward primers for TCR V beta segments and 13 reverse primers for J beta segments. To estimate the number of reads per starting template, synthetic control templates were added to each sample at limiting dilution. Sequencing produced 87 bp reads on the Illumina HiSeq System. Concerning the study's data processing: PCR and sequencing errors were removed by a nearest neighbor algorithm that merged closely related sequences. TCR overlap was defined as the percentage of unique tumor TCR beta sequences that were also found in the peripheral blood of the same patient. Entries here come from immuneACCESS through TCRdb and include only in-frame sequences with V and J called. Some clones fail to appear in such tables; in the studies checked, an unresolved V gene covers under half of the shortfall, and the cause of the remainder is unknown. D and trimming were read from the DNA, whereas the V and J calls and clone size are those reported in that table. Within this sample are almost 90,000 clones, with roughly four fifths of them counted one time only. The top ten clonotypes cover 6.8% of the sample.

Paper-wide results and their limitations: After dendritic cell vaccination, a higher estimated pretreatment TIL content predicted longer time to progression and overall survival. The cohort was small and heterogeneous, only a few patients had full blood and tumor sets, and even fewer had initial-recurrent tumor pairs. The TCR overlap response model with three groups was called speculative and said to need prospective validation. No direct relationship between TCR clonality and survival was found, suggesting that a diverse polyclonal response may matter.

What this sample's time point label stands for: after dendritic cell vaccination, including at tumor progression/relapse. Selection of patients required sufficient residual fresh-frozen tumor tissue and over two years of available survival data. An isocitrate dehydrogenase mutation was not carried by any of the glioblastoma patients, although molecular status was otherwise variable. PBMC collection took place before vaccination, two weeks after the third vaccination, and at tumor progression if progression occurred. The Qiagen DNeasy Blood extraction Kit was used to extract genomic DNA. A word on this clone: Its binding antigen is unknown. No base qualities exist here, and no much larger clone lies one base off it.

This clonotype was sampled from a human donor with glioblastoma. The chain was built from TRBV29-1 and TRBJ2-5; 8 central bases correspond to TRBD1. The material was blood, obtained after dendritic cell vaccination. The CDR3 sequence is CSAGQGEGTQYF. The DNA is TGCAGCGCTGGACAGGGTGAGGGCACCCAGTACTTC.